Shown below are 26 T cell receptor beta chains from a single sample sequenced in a study of cytomegalovirus exposure and HLA in healthy donors. In the PCR, 60 Vbeta and 13 Jbeta primers were used. The data were produced by immunoSEQ multiplex PCR, yet TCRdb's version contains in-frame clones alone and is incomplete. The sample comprises roughly 59,000 clones, about 63% of which are singletons, and about 17% rests with the top ten. The sample comprised PBMCs. These TCRs come from a man in his forties or fifties in good health and CMV-seropositive.

The J gene is TRBJ1-3, the V gene TRBV7-9; 7 bases align to TRBD1. The CDR3 has 18 residues. CDR1 is SEHNR, CDR2 FQNEAQ, per germline (reference sequence). The J segment lost 0 bases and the V segment lost 3 bases, leaving 11 bases of the junction unmatched. CDR3 DNA sequence: TGTGCCAGCAGCTTCCGAGAGGGACAGTCTAGCTCTGGAAACACCATATATTTT. It codes for CASSFREGQSSSGNTIYF.

This chain joins TRBV2 and TRBJ1-1; weak D call: TRBD1 (5 bases). The CDR3 is 11 residues long. The germline V gene has CDR1 SNHLY and CDR2 FYNNEI. Trimming pared 9 bases from V and 2 bases from J, leaving 7 bases between. Written as DNA, the CDR3 is TGTGCCAGACAGGCAAACACTGAAGCTTTCTTT. Protein product: CARQANTEAFF.

This clone was counted once. The genes are TRBV30 and TRBJ2-7; 8 bases map to TRBD2. The germline gives CDR1 GTSNPN, CDR2 SVGIG (reference sequence). Trimming removed 1 base from V and 4 bases from J; junction bases left unmatched: 6. The CDR3 sequence is 14 residues long. The CDR3 loop is CAWSAGRAAYEQYF. DNA of the CDR3: TGTGCCTGGAGTGCCGGGAGGGCCGCGTACGAGCAGTACTTC.

This clone was observed a handful of times. The chain recombines TRBV5-1 with TRBJ2-2; 7 positions match TRBD1. CDR3 size: 14 residues. The ends lost 5 bases at V and 2 bases at J; junction bases unmatched: 3. Germline CDR1 is SGHRS and CDR2 is YFSETQ. The CDR3 loop reads CASSWDSNTGELFF. The CDR3 nucleotides read TGCGCCAGCAGTTGGGACAGTAACACCGGGGAGCTGTTTTTT.

CDR3 in amino acids: CASRSKDRGHYEQYF. CDR3 coding DNA: TGTGCCAGCAGATCAAAGGACAGGGGGCACTACGAGCAGTACTTC. The chain has TRBV25-1 and TRBJ2-7, with 11 bases aligning to TRBD1. The CDR3 is made up of 15 amino acids. The junction had 7 bases not matched to a gene; V was cut back by 6 bases and J by 3 bases. The germline CDR1 and CDR2 sequences are MGHDK and SYGVNS.

This chain uses TRBV12-5 with TRBJ2-5; D might be TRBD1 (6 bases). The germline CDR1 and CDR2 sequences are LGHNT and FRNRAP. CDR3 length equals 14 residues. V lost 3 bases and J lost 1, with 9 bases in between. DNA of the CDR3: TGTGCTAGTGGTTTTGGACAGATCCAAGAGACCCAGTACTTC. It translates to CASGFGQIQETQYF.

V and J are TRBV4-3 and TRBJ1-2; tentatively, D is TRBD1 (5 bases). Trimming removed 1 base at V and 2 bases at J, with 11 bases between. The germline V gene has CDR1 LGHNA and CDR2 YSLEER. The CDR3 covers 15 residues. Written as DNA, the CDR3 is TGCGCCAGCAGCCAAGGGACGACAGTAAACTATGGCTACACCTTC. Protein product: CASSQGTTVNYGYTF.

J is TRBJ2-3 and V is TRBV29-1; tentative D call: TRBD1 (6 bases). V was pared by 3 bases and J by 0 bases, with 19 bases between. Germline CDR1 reads SQVTM; CDR2 reads ANQGSEA. This CDR3 region has 17 residues. CDR3 region: CSVDPAQGPTSTDTQYF. In DNA, the CDR3 is TGCAGCGTTGACCCTGCACAGGGTCCCACTAGCACAGATACGCAGTATTTT.

The chain carries TRBV30 and TRBJ2-5; possibly TRBD2 for D (6 bases). Germline CDR1 and CDR2: GTSNPN and SVGIG (reference sequence). Between the trimmed V and J ends, which lost 3 bases and 5 bases, there was a span of 13 bases. The CDR3 has 13 residues. Written as DNA, the CDR3 is TGTGCCTGGAGCGCCGGAGGGGAGGAGACCCAGTACTTC. This translates into CAWSAGGEETQYF.

This clone was detected only once. The chain links TRBV7-9 to TRBJ2-7; D perhaps matches TRBD1 (5 bases). The germline CDR1 and CDR2 sequences are SEHNR and FQNEAQ (reference sequence). V was clipped by 0 bases and J by 7 bases, with 10 bases between them. The CDR3 sequence is 13 residues long. The CDR3 sequence: CASSLAQGLEQYF. In nucleotides, the CDR3 is TGTGCCAGCAGCTTAGCGCAGGGTCTAGAGCAGTACTTC.

V gene TRBV6-5 combines with J gene TRBJ1-3; unclear D gene. The ends were cut back, 7 bases at V and 1 base at J, with 8 bases in the middle. Germline values: CDR1 MNHEY, CDR2 SVGAGI. This CDR3 has 13 amino acids. The CDR3, as DNA: TGTGCCAGCACCTCCCTGTCTGGAAACACCATATATTTT. The encoded protein is CASTSLSGNTIYF.

This clone was counted a few times. The CDR3, as DNA: TGTGCCAGCCGGAAGCAGCGGGACGAGCAGTACTTC. It codes for CASRKQRDEQYF. The chain uses TRBV6-1 and TRBJ2-7, with TRBD2 as a possible D gene (6 bases). CDR1 MNHNS and CDR2 SASEGT come from the germline V gene. Trimming shortened V by 8 bases and J by 5 bases, and 13 bases separated the two germline ends. The CDR3 is 12 amino acids.

The chain recombines TRBV14 with TRBJ2-1; TRBD2 matches at 11 bases. The CDR3 is 16 residues long. The germline V gene has CDR1 SGHDN and CDR2 FVKESK. Trimming at V came to 2 bases and at J to 8 bases, leaving 8 bases not matched to a gene. Here the CDR3 reads CASSQLRLAGTDEQFF. The CDR3 DNA reads TGTGCCAGCAGCCAACTACGACTAGCGGGAACGGATGAGCAGTTCTTC.

V and J are TRBV18 and TRBJ1-3; tentatively, D is TRBD1 (5 bases). The length of the CDR3 is 14 residues. Germline V gives CDR1 KGHSH, CDR2 LQKENI. V was trimmed by 3 bases and J by 8 bases, leaving 14 bases between them. This CDR3 is CASSPDHTGDTIYF. CDR3 DNA: TGTGCCAGCTCACCCGATCACACGGGGGACACCATATATTTT.

This clone has only one observation. The rearrangement joins TRBV27 to TRBJ1-1; D gene ambiguous. The CDR3 is 13 amino acids. Germline V gene sequence: CDR1 MNHEY, CDR2 SMNVEV (reference sequence). Between the trimmed V and J ends, which lost 8 bases and 1 base, there was a span of 11 bases. In DNA form, the CDR3 reads TGTGCCAGCGGGGAGAGCGGGAACACTGAAGCTTTCTTT. Translating gives CASGESGNTEAFF.

This clone was observed a handful of times. The chain carries TRBV6-6 and TRBJ2-2, with D maybe TRBD2 (5 bases). CDR1 MNHNY and CDR2 SVGAGI come from the germline V gene (reference sequence). This CDR3 has 13 amino acids. Trimming cost V 4 bases and J 5 bases, with 8 bases left between them. CDR3 coding DNA: TGTGCCAGCAGTTTGAGGGAAACCGGGGAGCTGTTTTTT. Amino acid sequence: CASSLRETGELFF.

Here the CDR3 reads CASRTGTDYNEQFF. In nucleotides, the CDR3 is TGTGCCAGTAGAACCGGGACAGATTACAATGAGCAGTTCTTC. The gene calls are TRBV19 and TRBJ2-1; 7 nucleotides line up with TRBD1. The V gene end was trimmed by 6 bases and the J gene end by 4 bases; junction bases not matched to a gene: 6. The germline gives CDR1 LNHDA, CDR2 SQIVND (reference sequence). CDR3 length equals 14 residues.

The chain joins TRBV11-3 to TRBJ2-3, with D hard to call. CDR3 length: 12 residues. The V gene lost 8 bases and the J gene lost 6 bases, with 12 bases spanning the gap. Germline-derived CDR1 and CDR2 are SGHNT and YENEEA. This CDR3 is CASGASRDTQYF. The DNA for the CDR3 is TGTGCCAGCGGCGCTTCGAGGGATACGCAGTATTTT. Together with reference TRBV11-3 and TRBJ2-3, the CDR3 gives the full variable domain: EAGVVQSPRYKIIEKKQPVAFWCNPISGHNTLYWYLQNLGQGPELLIRYENEEAVDDSQLPKDRFSAERLKGVDSTLKIQPAELGDSAVYLCASGASRDTQYFGPGTRLTVL.

The chain carries TRBV19 and TRBJ2-3, with 11 bases fitting TRBD2. The CDR3 is made up of 16 amino acids. Germline trimming cut 5 bases from V and 4 bases from J; bases unmatched to any gene: 8. The germline CDR1 and CDR2 sequences are LNHDA and SQIVND (reference sequence). The DNA for the CDR3 is TGTGCCAGTAGTCCCCGTAGCGGGGGGGTGGCAGATACGCAGTATTTT. It translates to CASSPRSGGVADTQYF.

CDR3 region: CASSPSGGGYNEQFF. The CDR3 nucleotides are TGTGCCAGCAGCCCCTCGGGAGGTGGCTACAATGAGCAGTTCTTC. The chain has TRBV5-4 and TRBJ2-1; 7 nucleotides match TRBD2. Trimming took 4 bases from V and 3 from J; bases not matched to a gene: 7. The CDR3 length is 15 residues. Germline V CDR1 and CDR2: SGHNT, YYREEE (reference sequence).

The chain uses TRBV7-2 and TRBJ2-2; 8 bases agree with TRBD2. The CDR3 consists of 15 residues. Germline loops: CDR1 SGHTA, CDR2 FQGNSA. The junction had 6 bases not matched to a gene; V was cut back by 5 bases and J by 4 bases. The CDR3 protein is CASSLVAGGTGELFF. In DNA, the CDR3 is TGTGCCAGCAGCCTGGTGGCGGGGGGCACCGGGGAGCTGTTTTTT.

The sample holds one count of this clone. The J gene is TRBJ1-2, the V gene TRBV4-1; the match to TRBD1 covers 11 bases. The CDR3 spans 16 residues. In germline, CDR1 is MGHRA, CDR2 YSYEKL. V trimming: 2 bases; J trimming: 3 bases; junction bases outside the gene matches: 5. The CDR3 reads CASSQQGQGAYYGYTF. The CDR3 bases are TGCGCCAGCAGCCAACAAGGACAGGGGGCTTACTATGGCTACACCTTC.

This rearrangement joins TRBV27 to TRBJ2-7, with TRBD1 matching 9 bases. Germline V gene lookup returns CDR1 MNHEY and CDR2 SMNVEV (reference sequence). The CDR3 loop spans 16 amino acids. Trimming cost V 6 bases and J 3 bases; bases outside gene matches: 12. CDR3: CASSALPGQGHYEQYF. CDR3 nucleotide sequence: TGTGCCAGCAGCGCACTCCCGGGACAGGGTCACTACGAGCAGTACTTC.

This rearrangement joins TRBV16 to TRBJ2-5, with a weak D call TRBD2 (6 bases). Trimming took 4 bases from V and 1 from J, leaving 16 bases between them. The length of the CDR3 is 16 residues. Germline V gives CDR1 KGHSY, CDR2 FQNENV. The CDR3 region has the DNA TGTGCCAGCAGCCTCGGGACTCAGCGGGTCCAAGAGACCCAGTACTTC. Its protein is CASSLGTQRVQETQYF.

The chain carries TRBV15 and TRBJ2-5; a weak D match, TRBD2 (7 bases). Germline assignment: CDR1 LNHNV and CDR2 YYDKDF (reference sequence). V was shortened by 6 bases and J by 0 bases, with 14 bases between the two germline ends. The CDR3 is made up of 15 amino acids. CDR3: CATRGGEGDQETQYF. The CDR3 DNA is TGTGCCACCAGAGGGGGGGAGGGAGACCAAGAGACCCAGTACTTC.

This chain joins TRBV4-3 and TRBJ1-5, with D possibly being TRBD1 (5 bases). Trimming took 0 bases from V and 4 from J, leaving 13 bases between them. Germline-derived CDR1 and CDR2 are LGHNA and YSLEER. The CDR3 runs 16 residues. CDR3 nucleotide sequence: TGCGCCAGCAGCCAAGATTTGGACACCAGAAATCAGCCCCAGCATTTT. Amino acid sequence: CASSQDLDTRNQPQHF.